A single sample gave rise to the 2 T cell receptor beta chains below, sequenced in a study of blood T cells in healthy people across ages. Sample-barcoded 5' priming and a J-beta primer mix drove a second PCR of roughly 7 to 11 cycles. TCRdb recomputed calls from the 5' RACE reads with MiXCR, one row per CDR3 protein. The top ten hold around 23% of the sample, which has around 2 million distinct CDR3 sequences, about two fifths seen once. Sequenced input: blood. The receptors shown here come from a human donor in good health.

V and J are TRBV9 and TRBJ1-1; weak D call: TRBD1 (6 bases). Trimming took off 3 bases at V and 2 bases at J, with 11 bases between the two ends. The CDR3 covers 14 residues. Germline values: CDR1 SGDLS, CDR2 YYNGEE. CDR3 residues: CASSANRANTEAFF. The CDR3 nucleotides read TGTGCCAGCAGCGCTAACAGGGCCAACACTGAAGCTTTCTTT.

This clonotype was seen only a few times. This rearrangement joins TRBV5-1 to TRBJ1-5, with D perhaps matching TRBD1 (5 bases). The CDR3 is 13 amino acids. With 0 bases removed from V and 6 bases from J, the gap between germline ends came to 7 bases. Germline V gene sequence: CDR1 SGHRS, CDR2 YFSETQ. CDR3 nucleotide sequence: TGCGCCAGCAGCTTGGTGGGGCCTCAGCCCCAGCATTTT. It encodes CASSLVGPQPQHF. Variable domain in full (rest from reference TRBV5-1 and TRBJ1-5): KAGVTQTPRYLIKTRGQQVTLSCSPISGHRSVSWYQQTPGQGLQFLFEYFSETQRNKGNFPGRFSGRQFSNSRSEMNVSTLELGDSALYLCASSLVGPQPQHFGDGTRLSIL.